The 6 T cell receptor beta chains in this list originate from one sample, sequenced in a study of blood T cell repertoires in COVID-19. Produced via immunoSEQ multiplex PCR; TCRdb's table is partial and in-frame only. The repertoire holds approximately 100,000 clones, with around 92% as singletons. Sample: peripheral blood. These receptors were obtained from a man in his forties or fifties with active COVID-19.

The chain links TRBV28 to TRBJ1-3; no clear D gene. The CDR3 runs to 13 residues. V was clipped by 6 bases and J by 8 bases, with 14 bases between them. Germline lookup yields CDR1 MDHEN and CDR2 SYDVKM. CDR3 coding DNA: TGTGCCAGCAGCCCCGGCGGCATCGACACCATATATTTT. As protein: CASSPGGIDTIYF.

The chain uses TRBV7-2 and TRBJ2-2, with 7 bases aligning to TRBD2. The CDR3 consists of 16 residues. With 3 bases clipped from V and 0 bases from J, the junction kept 4 bases outside the gene matches. From germline, CDR1 is SGHTA and CDR2 FQGNSA. The CDR3: CASSLTSMTNTGELFF. Written as DNA, the CDR3 is TGTGCCAGCAGCTTGACTAGCATGACGAACACCGGGGAGCTGTTTTTT.

In DNA, the CDR3 is TGTGCCTGGAGCCGGGGACAGGATAATTCACCCCTCCACTTT. Translated: CAWSRGQDNSPLHF. The chain links TRBV30 to TRBJ1-6; 8 positions match TRBD1. CDR1 and CDR2 (germline): GTSNPN, SVGIG (reference sequence). The ends lost 3 bases at V and 5 bases at J; junction bases unmatched: 3. The CDR3 runs 14 residues.

The rearrangement joins TRBV10-3 to TRBJ2-7; D unclear. V lost 6 bases and J lost 6, with 15 bases in between. Germline V gene lookup returns CDR1 ENHRY and CDR2 SYGVKD. The CDR3 sequence is 13 residues long. CDR3 sequence (DNA): TGTGCCATCAGGCCCTCTCAGGTCTCCGAGCAGTACTTC. It codes for CAIRPSQVSEQYF.

The J gene is TRBJ2-7, the V gene TRBV5-1; 9 bases fit TRBD2. The V gene end was trimmed by 1 base and the J gene end by 1 base; junction bases not matched to a gene: 3. CDR3 length: 15 amino acids. The germline V gene has CDR1 SGHRS and CDR2 YFSETQ. In DNA, the CDR3 is TGCGCCAGCAGCTTGAATAGCGGGAGTTCCTACGAGCAGTACTTC. Protein sequence: CASSLNSGSSYEQYF.

The chain uses TRBV7-9 and TRBJ2-5; 7 nucleotides align to TRBD1. The CDR3 has 17 amino acids. Germline loops: CDR1 SEHNR, CDR2 FQNEAQ (reference sequence). V shed 1 base, J shed 5 bases, and the junction held 13 bases outside the gene matches. The CDR3 DNA sequence: TGTGCCAGCAGCTTAGGCGGGCAGGGGGTTTATCTGGAGACCCAGTACTTC. Its translation is CASSLGGQGVYLETQYF.